This TCR beta chain was sequenced in a study of blood T cell repertoires in COVID-19. TCRdb keeps only in-frame clones here, not all; method: immunoSEQ multiplex PCR. The repertoire includes about 390,000 clones, 70% to 90% of them detected once, and over 2% sits in the top ten. The CDR3 loop spans 14 amino acids. V lost 7 bases to trimming and J lost 7 bases; unmatched junction nucleotides: 6. Per the germline V gene, CDR1 is MNHEY and CDR2 is SVGAGI. This chain links TRBV6-5 with TRBJ1-6; 8 nucleotides match TRBD1. Material for sequencing was peripheral blood. The sequence came from a woman in her sixties with COVID-19, enrolled during active disease. CDR3 region: CASISGGLNSPLHF. CDR3 DNA sequence: TGTGCCAGCATTTCAGGGGGCCTAAATTCACCCCTCCACTTT.